This T cell receptor beta chain came from a study of T cell changes during pregnancy in multiple sclerosis (dated by TCRdb to about 2019). At the level of the whole study: The study examined how the T cell repertoire changed over the course of pregnancy in women with multiple sclerosis.

Libraries were constructed by the immunoSEQ multiplex PCR assay. TCRdb took over this immuneACCESS table, retaining in-frame rearrangements with V and J assigned. Such tables are incomplete; in checked studies, under half of the missing clones stem from an unresolved V gene, and the remainder is unexplained. The sample contains just under 70,000 clones, about 90% of them found a single time. The ten most abundant clones make up 0.86% of the sample. A single count supports this clone. Its antigen is still unknown. There are no base qualities to consult, and no much larger clone falls within one base. This sequence was found in a female donor with multiple sclerosis, enrolled in a pregnancy study. The material was peripheral blood, obtained in the second trimester of pregnancy.

The encoded CDR3 is CASSSGAGSYGYTF. At the DNA level, the sequence is TGTGCCAGCAGCTCAGGTGCGGGAAGCTATGGCTACACCTTC. The chain joins TRBV5-6 to TRBJ1-2, with the D gene too uncertain to name. CDR3 length: 14 amino acids, cysteine to phenylalanine. This entry keeps only the CDR3 DNA: 42 bases, framed from base 1. From the germline V gene, CDR1 is SGHDT and CDR2 is YYEEEE. V is clipped by 3 bases and J by 4 bases, and the sequence between their germline boundaries is 13 bases long.